This TCR beta chain was documented in a study (dated by TCRdb to 2013 to 2014). Concerning this clonotype: What this receptor recognizes is not known. Within one base of it there is no much larger clone, and no base qualities were kept.

These reads were obtained on an Illumina Genome Analyzer IIx. TCRdb cleaned the public reads at Q25 with fastp, built clones with MiXCR and kept in-frame beta chains. Rows merge per CDR3 protein into single entries with the most common DNA and genes. Counted in this sample were roughly 15,000 distinct CDR3 sequences; approximately 30% of them appeared once. About 16% of the sample lies in the top ten. Taken from the germline V gene (reference sequence), the CDR1 and CDR2 loops are GTSNPN and SVGIG. The CDR3, cysteine through phenylalanine, is 11 amino acids long. The read is trimmed to its CDR3 DNA, 33 bases read in frame from base 1. Cut back by 6 bases and 0 bases, the V and J ends lie 5 bases apart.

The sequence was obtained from a human donor. Recombination connected TRBV30 to TRBJ1-1; too little of a D gene remains to name it. The specimen sequenced was blood. The CDR3 amino acid sequence is: CACTMNTEAFF. The DNA reads TGTGCCTGTACTATGAACACTGAAGCTTTCTTT.